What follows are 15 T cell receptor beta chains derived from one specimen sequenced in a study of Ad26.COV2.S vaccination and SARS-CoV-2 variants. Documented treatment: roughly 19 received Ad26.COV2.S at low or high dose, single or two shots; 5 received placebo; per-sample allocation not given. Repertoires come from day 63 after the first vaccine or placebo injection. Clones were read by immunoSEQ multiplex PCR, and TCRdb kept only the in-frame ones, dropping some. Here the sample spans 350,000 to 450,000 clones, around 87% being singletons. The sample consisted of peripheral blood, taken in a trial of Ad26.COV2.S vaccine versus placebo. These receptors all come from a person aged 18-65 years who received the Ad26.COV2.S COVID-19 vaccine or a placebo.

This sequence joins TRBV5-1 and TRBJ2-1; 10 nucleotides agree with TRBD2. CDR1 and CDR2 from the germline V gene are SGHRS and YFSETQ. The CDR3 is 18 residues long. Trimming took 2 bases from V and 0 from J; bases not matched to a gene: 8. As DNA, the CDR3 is TGCGCCAGCAGCTTACTACTAGCGGGGCCCAGCTCCTACAATGAGCAGTTCTTC. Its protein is CASSLLLAGPSSYNEQFF.

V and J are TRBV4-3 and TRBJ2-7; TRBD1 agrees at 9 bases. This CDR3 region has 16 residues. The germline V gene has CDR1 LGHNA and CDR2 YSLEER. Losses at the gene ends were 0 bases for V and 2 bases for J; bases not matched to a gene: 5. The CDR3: CASSQERGTGTYEQYF. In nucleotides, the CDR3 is TGCGCCAGCAGCCAAGAAAGAGGGACAGGGACCTACGAGCAGTACTTC.

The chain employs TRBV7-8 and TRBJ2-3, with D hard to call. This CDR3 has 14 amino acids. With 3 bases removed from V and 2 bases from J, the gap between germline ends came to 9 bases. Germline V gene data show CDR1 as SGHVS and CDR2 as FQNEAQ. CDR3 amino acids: CASSLAGFTDTQYF. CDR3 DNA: TGTGCCAGCAGCTTGGCCGGGTTCACAGATACGCAGTATTTT.

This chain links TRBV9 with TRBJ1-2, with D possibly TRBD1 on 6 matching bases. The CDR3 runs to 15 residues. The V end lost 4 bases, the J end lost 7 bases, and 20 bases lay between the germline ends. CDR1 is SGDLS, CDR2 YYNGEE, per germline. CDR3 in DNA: TGTGCCAGCAGCACCCAGGGGACTAGCTTTCGTGGCTACACCTTC. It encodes CASSTQGTSFRGYTF.

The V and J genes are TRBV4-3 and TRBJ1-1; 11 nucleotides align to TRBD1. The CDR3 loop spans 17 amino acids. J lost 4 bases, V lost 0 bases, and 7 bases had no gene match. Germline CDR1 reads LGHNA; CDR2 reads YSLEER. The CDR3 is CASSQDFRDRGSTEAFF. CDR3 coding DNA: TGCGCCAGCAGCCAAGATTTCAGGGACAGGGGGAGCACTGAAGCTTTCTTT.

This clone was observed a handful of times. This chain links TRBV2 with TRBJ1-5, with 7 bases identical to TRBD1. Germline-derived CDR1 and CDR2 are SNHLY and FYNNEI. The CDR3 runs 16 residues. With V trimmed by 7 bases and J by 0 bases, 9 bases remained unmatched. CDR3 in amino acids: CASIGQGGLSNQPQHF. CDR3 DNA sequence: TGTGCCAGCATTGGCCAGGGGGGCCTTAGCAATCAGCCCCAGCATTTT.

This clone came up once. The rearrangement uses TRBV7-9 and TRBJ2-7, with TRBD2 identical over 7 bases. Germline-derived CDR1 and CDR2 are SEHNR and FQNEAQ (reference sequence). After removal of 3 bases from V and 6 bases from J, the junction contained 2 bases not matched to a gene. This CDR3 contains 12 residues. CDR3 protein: CASSFGRSEQYF. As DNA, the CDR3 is TGTGCCAGCAGCTTCGGGAGGTCCGAGCAGTACTTC.

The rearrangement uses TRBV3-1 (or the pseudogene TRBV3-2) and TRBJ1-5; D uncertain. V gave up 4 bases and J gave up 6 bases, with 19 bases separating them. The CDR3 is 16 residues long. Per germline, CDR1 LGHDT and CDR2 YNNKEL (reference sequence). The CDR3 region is CASSRSGDPKSQPQHF. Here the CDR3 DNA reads TGTGCCAGCAGCCGATCTGGAGACCCAAAGAGTCAGCCCCAGCATTTT.

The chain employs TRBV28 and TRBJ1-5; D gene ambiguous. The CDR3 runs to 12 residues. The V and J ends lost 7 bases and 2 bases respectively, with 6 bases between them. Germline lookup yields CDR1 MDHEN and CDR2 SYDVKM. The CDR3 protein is CASTYGNQPQHF. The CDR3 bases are TGTGCCAGCACATACGGCAATCAGCCCCAGCATTTT.

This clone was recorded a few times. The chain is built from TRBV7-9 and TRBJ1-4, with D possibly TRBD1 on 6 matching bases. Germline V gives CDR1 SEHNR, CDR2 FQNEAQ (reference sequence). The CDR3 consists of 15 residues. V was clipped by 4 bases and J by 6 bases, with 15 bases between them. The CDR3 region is CASSSPGGRYEKLFF. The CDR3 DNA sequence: TGTGCCAGCAGCTCCCCGGGGGGCAGGTATGAAAAACTGTTTTTT.

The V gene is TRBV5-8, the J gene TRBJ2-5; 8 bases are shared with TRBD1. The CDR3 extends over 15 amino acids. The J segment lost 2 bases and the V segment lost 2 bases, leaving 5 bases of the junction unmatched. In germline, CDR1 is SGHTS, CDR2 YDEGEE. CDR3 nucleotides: TGTGCCAGCAGCTTTTGGACAGGGAGACAAGAGACCCAGTACTTC. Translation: CASSFWTGRQETQYF.

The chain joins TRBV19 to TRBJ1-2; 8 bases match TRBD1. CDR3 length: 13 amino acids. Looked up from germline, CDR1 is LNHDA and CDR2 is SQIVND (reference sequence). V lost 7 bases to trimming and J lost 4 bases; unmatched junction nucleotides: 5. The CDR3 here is CASNPDRGYGYTF. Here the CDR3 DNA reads TGTGCCAGTAACCCAGACAGGGGCTATGGCTACACCTTC.

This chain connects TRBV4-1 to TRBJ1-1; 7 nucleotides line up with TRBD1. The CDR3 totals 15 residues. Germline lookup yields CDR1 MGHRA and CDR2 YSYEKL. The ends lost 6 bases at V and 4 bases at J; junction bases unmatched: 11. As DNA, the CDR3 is TGCGCCAGCAGGCCCGCAGGGGGAAGGGGCACTGAAGCTTTCTTT. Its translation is CASRPAGGRGTEAFF.

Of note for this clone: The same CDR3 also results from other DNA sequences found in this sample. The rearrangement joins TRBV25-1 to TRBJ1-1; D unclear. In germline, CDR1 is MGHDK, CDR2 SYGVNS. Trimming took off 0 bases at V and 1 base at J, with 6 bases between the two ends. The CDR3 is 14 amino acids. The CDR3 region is CASSEYGQNTEAFF. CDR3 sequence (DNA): TGTGCCAGCAGTGAATATGGGCAGAACACTGAAGCTTTCTTT.

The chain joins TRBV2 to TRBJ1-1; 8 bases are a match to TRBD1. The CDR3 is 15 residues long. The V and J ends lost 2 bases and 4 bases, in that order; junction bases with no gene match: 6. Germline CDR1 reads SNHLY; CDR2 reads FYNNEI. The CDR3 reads CASSEYPGGTTEAFF. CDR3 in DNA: TGTGCCAGCAGTGAATACCCAGGGGGCACCACTGAAGCTTTCTTT. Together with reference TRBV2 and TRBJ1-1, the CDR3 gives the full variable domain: EPEVTQTPSHQVTQMGQEVILRCVPISNHLYFYWYRQILGQKVEFLVSFYNNEISEKSEIFDDQFSVERPDGSNFTLKIRSTKLEDSAMYFCASSEYPGGTTEAFFGQGTRLTVV.